This TCR beta chain originates from a study of blood T cells in healthy people across ages. Using a J-beta primer mix together with a sample-barcoded 5' primer, a second PCR was run for 7 to 11 cycles. TCRdb called the 5' RACE reads again in MiXCR, with one record for every CDR3 protein. This sample has over a million distinct CDR3 sequences; approximately 25% occur once, and the top ten carry approximately 0.79%. This clonotype has more than one count but fewer than ten. A further study also used this sample, focusing on T cells of mothers and their children. In that study: The study sampled a few healthy Caucasian mothers and their six children.

This clonotype was obtained from a girl aged 2-9 years in good health. Specimen: blood.

CDR3 coding DNA: TGTGCCAGCAGTCCCCGCGTCGGTGGCTACACCTTC. This gives the protein CASSPRVGGYTF. The rearrangement joins TRBV6-5 to TRBJ1-2; D is ambiguous. V lost 5 bases and J 7 bases, leaving 11 bases between the germline ends. Germline CDR1 MNHEY, CDR2 SVGAGI. The CDR3 loop spans 12 amino acids.